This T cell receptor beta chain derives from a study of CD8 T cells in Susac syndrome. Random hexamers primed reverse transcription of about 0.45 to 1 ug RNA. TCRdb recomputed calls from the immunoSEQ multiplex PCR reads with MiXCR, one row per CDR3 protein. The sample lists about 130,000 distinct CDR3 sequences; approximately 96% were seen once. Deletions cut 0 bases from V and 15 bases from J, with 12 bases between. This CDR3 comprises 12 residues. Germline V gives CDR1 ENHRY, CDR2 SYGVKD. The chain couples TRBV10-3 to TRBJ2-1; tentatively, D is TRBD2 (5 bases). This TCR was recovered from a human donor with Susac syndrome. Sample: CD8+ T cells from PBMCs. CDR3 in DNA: TGTGCCATCAGTGAGTCGACGAGGGATAGGTTCTTC. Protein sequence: CAISESTRDRFF.